A single sample is the source of the 5 T cell receptor beta chains below, sequenced in a study of T-cell memory formation after mild COVID-19. From the 5' RACE reads, TCRdb called clonotypes with MiXCR, one entry per CDR3 protein. Seen here are roughly 610,000 distinct CDR3 sequences, roughly a sixth observed once, and the top ten hold about 8.1%. Sequencing was carried out using PBMCs or a T cell subset sorted from them (not recorded which). These receptors were obtained from an adult woman who had mild COVID-19 (a few samples of this study predate the infection). Cell type and time point are not known.

The rearrangement joins TRBV5-1 to TRBJ2-1, with 12 bases fitting TRBD1. With 0 bases clipped from V and 7 bases from J, the junction kept 5 bases outside the gene matches. This CDR3 is 16 amino acids long. The germline V gene encodes CDR1 SGHRS and CDR2 YFSETQ. The DNA of the CDR3 is TGCGCCAGCAGCTTGGGGGACAGGGGGCGGAATAATGAGCAGTTCTTC. Its translation: CASSLGDRGRNNEQFF.

The chain carries TRBV7-2 and TRBJ2-7; 10 nucleotides match TRBD2. Germline CDR1 reads SGHTA; CDR2 reads FQGNSA. The J segment lost 3 bases and the V segment lost 4 bases, leaving 9 bases of the junction unmatched. The CDR3 length is 16 residues. DNA for the CDR3: TGTGCCAGCAGCTCCCGGGTGGCTAGCGGGAGCTACGAGCAGTACTTC. It specifies CASSSRVASGSYEQYF.

In its sample, this clonotype was seen a few times. The chain combines TRBV12-3 or TRBV12-4 with TRBJ2-3; 8 bases fit TRBD2. The CDR3 has 16 amino acids. J lost 1 base, V lost 2 bases, and 5 bases had no gene match. The CDR3 DNA sequence: TGTGCCAGCAGTTTAATCCCAGCGGGGGGCACAGATACGCAGTATTTT. Residues: CASSLIPAGGTDTQYF.

J is TRBJ1-5 and V is TRBV2, with D perhaps matching TRBD1 (5 bases). The CDR3 length is 14 residues. Germline assignment: CDR1 SNHLY and CDR2 FYNNEI. V lost 4 bases, J lost 7 bases, and 14 bases lay in between. The CDR3 region has the DNA TGTGCCAGCAGTGGGGGGAGGGTTCGACAGCCCCAGCATTTT. As protein: CASSGGRVRQPQHF.

This chain uses TRBV20-1 with TRBJ1-1; 8 bases align to TRBD1. V lost 3 bases and J lost 2; bases outside the gene matches: 5. The CDR3 has 14 residues. Germline CDR1 is DFQATT and CDR2 is SNEGSKA (reference sequence). As DNA, the CDR3 is TGCAGTGCTAGGCAGGGGGCAGGCAACACTGAAGCTTTCTTT. The encoded protein is CSARQGAGNTEAFF.